These 32 T cell receptor beta chains share one sample of origin, sequenced in a study of graft-versus-host responses after intestinal transplantation. TCRdb keeps only in-frame clones here, not all; method: immunoSEQ multiplex PCR. This sample has 80,000 to 100,000 clones, with under 95% found just once. The antigens for these receptors are not known. The sequenced sample was unstimulated CD8+ T cells sorted from spleen or lymph node cells, obtained before transplant. Receptors were obtained from a human donor who was the organ donor for an intestinal transplant.

The V call is TRBV10-2, the J call TRBJ2-3, with D maybe TRBD1 (5 bases). The CDR3 has 15 residues. The germline V gene encodes CDR1 WSHSY and CDR2 SAAADI. V dropped 4 bases and J dropped 3 bases, with 14 bases sitting between them. The CDR3 DNA sequence: TGCGCCAGCAGTGTTAACAGGTTTTTAACAGATACGCAGTATTTT. Residues: CASSVNRFLTDTQYF.

J is TRBJ2-1 and V is TRBV27, with D possibly matching TRBD1 (5 bases). V was trimmed by 5 bases and J by 7 bases, leaving 12 bases between them. The CDR3 extends over 13 amino acids. Germline CDR1 and CDR2: MNHEY and SMNVEV (reference sequence). CDR3 in amino acids: CASSPYRRNEQFF. The CDR3 bases are TGTGCCAGCAGTCCCTACAGGCGAAATGAGCAGTTCTTC.

This chain uses TRBV6-5 with TRBJ2-3; TRBD1 matches at 7 bases. Germline CDR1 reads MNHEY; CDR2 reads SVGAGI. The ends lost 2 bases at V and 2 bases at J; junction bases unmatched: 7. The CDR3 sequence is 16 residues long. The CDR3 protein is CASSYRDSFFTDTQYF. The CDR3 coding sequence is TGTGCCAGCAGTTACCGGGACAGCTTCTTCACAGATACGCAGTATTTT.

The chain has TRBV7-9 and TRBJ1-2, with TRBD1 as a possible D gene (5 bases). The V gene lost 4 bases and the J gene lost 4 bases, with 19 bases spanning the gap. This CDR3 has 16 amino acids. Germline values: CDR1 SEHNR, CDR2 FQNEAQ (reference sequence). The CDR3 reads CASSSNRDLSLYGYTF. CDR3 bases: TGTGCCAGCAGCTCTAATCGGGACTTATCGCTCTATGGCTACACCTTC.

This clone was detected a few times. The CDR3, as DNA: TGTGCCAGCAGCGTCGGACAGGGTTGGAATTCACCCCTCCACTTT. Protein product: CASSVGQGWNSPLHF. J is TRBJ1-6 and V is TRBV9; 8 bases agree with TRBD1. The trim removed 2 bases at V and 7 bases at J, leaving 5 bases unmatched. The CDR3 covers 15 residues. The germline gives CDR1 SGDLS, CDR2 YYNGEE.

The V and J genes are TRBV6-5 and TRBJ2-5, with a tentative D call TRBD2 (5 bases). The CDR3 loop spans 14 amino acids. Trimming took 2 bases from V and 5 from J, leaving 12 bases between them. Germline CDR1 MNHEY, CDR2 SVGAGI. In nucleotides, the CDR3 is TGTGCCAGCAGTTACCTCACTAGTGGGGAGACCCAGTACTTC. Its translation: CASSYLTSGETQYF.

The rearrangement joins TRBV25-1 to TRBJ1-1, with D perhaps matching TRBD1 (5 bases). In germline, CDR1 is MGHDK, CDR2 SYGVNS. V dropped 1 base and J dropped 6 bases, with 9 bases sitting between them. This CDR3 comprises 13 residues. The CDR3 nucleotides are TGTGCCAGCAGTGAATGGGGGGTACCTGAAGCTTTCTTT. Its translation: CASSEWGVPEAFF.

This sequence joins TRBV6-5 and TRBJ1-1, with a weak D call TRBD1 (5 bases). In germline, CDR1 is MNHEY, CDR2 SVGAGI. This CDR3 region has 15 residues. Trimming took 0 bases from V and 5 from J, leaving 13 bases between them. CDR3 sequence (DNA): TGTGCCAGCAGTTACTCGGCAGGGATGCGGACTGAAGCTTTCTTT. This gives the protein CASSYSAGMRTEAFF.

This clone was seen a single time. V usage is TRBV11-2 and J usage is TRBJ1-1; TRBD1 matches at 11 bases. This CDR3 spans 14 amino acids. Germline V gene lookup returns CDR1 SGHAT and CDR2 FQNNGV. V lost 5 bases and J lost 3; bases outside the gene matches: 2. CDR3 in DNA: TGTGCCAGCAGCCCGGACAGGGGGCACACTGAAGCTTTCTTT. Its translation is CASSPDRGHTEAFF.

V and J are TRBV21-1 and TRBJ1-6; the listed D gene, TRBD1, was not tested against the DNA. TRBV21-1 is a pseudogene locus. The CDR3 extends over 16 amino acids. The CDR3 DNA follows: TGTGCCAGCAGCGGCCTACTGGGACATCGGCATTCACCCCTCCACTTT. As protein: CASSGLLGHRHSPLHF.

V is TRBV2 and J is TRBJ1-2; no clear D. The CDR3 has 13 residues. V lost 7 bases and J lost 4, with 13 bases in between. Per germline, CDR1 SNHLY and CDR2 FYNNEI. CDR3 region: CASTLKIVYGYTF. CDR3 DNA: TGTGCCAGCACGCTTAAGATAGTCTATGGCTACACCTTC.

This clone was recorded once. The V and J genes are TRBV6-6 and TRBJ1-5; tentative D call: TRBD1 (6 bases). V was trimmed by 6 bases and J by 5 bases, leaving 14 bases between them. Germline assignment: CDR1 MNHNY and CDR2 SVGAGI (reference sequence). The CDR3 runs to 14 residues. The CDR3 reads CASSLQGPHQPQHF. In nucleotides, the CDR3 is TGTGCCAGCAGCTTACAGGGCCCGCATCAGCCCCAGCATTTT.

This chain joins TRBV9 and TRBJ1-1, with 9 bases aligning to TRBD1. Trimming at V came to 3 bases and at J to 4 bases, leaving 10 bases not matched to a gene. Germline CDR1 SGDLS, CDR2 YYNGEE. The CDR3 totals 16 residues. The CDR3 sequence: CASSAPLTGGSTEAFF. CDR3 DNA sequence: TGTGCCAGCAGCGCCCCATTGACAGGGGGGAGCACTGAAGCTTTCTTT.

This clone was recorded only once. CDR3 nucleotides: TGCGCCAGCAGCCAAAGATCAGGACTAGCGGGAGTTATAGATACGCAGTATTTT. Amino acids: CASSQRSGLAGVIDTQYF. The chain joins TRBV4-1 to TRBJ2-3, with TRBD2 matching 13 bases. Trimming cost V 2 bases and J 5 bases; bases outside gene matches: 10. Looked up from germline, CDR1 is MGHRA and CDR2 is YSYEKL. This CDR3 has 18 amino acids.

The chain combines TRBV11-2 with TRBJ1-3; D gene unclear. The CDR3 consists of 17 residues. The V end was cut by 5 bases, the J end by 0 bases, with 17 bases between. The V gene's germline CDR1 is SGHAT and CDR2 FQNNGV. The CDR3 DNA reads as TGTGCCAGCAGCCCCCGTGAGGTACGAACCTCTGGAAACACCATATATTTT. Protein: CASSPREVRTSGNTIYF.

The chain carries TRBV4-2 and TRBJ1-2; TRBD1 agrees at 8 bases. Germline V gene sequence: CDR1 LGHNA, CDR2 YNFKEQ. J gave up 1 base and V 4 bases, and 5 bases lay outside the gene matches. CDR3 length equals 15 residues. Here the CDR3 DNA reads TGTGCCAGCAGCCCCACAGGGGGGAATAACTATGGCTACACCTTC. Its protein product is CASSPTGGNNYGYTF.

CDR3 nucleotide sequence: TGTGCCAGTACTACGGGACAGGGGGCTGGGACTAGCGGGAGTATTACCCACGAGCAGTACTTC. This translates into CASTTGQGAGTSGSITHEQYF. V is TRBV19 and J is TRBJ2-7, with 14 bases aligning to TRBD2. V shed 7 bases, J shed 5 bases, and the junction held 25 bases outside the gene matches. Germline lookup yields CDR1 LNHDA and CDR2 SQIVND (reference sequence). The length of the CDR3 is 21 residues.

The CDR3 loop reads CASFKEGIIAEAFF. CDR3 coding DNA: TGTGCCAGCTTTAAAGAGGGTATCATCGCTGAAGCTTTCTTT. This chain links TRBV27 with TRBJ1-1, with no clear D. The V end lost 8 bases, the J end lost 6 bases, and 19 bases lay between the germline ends. This CDR3 contains 14 residues. Germline CDR1 MNHEY, CDR2 SMNVEV (reference sequence).

This sequence joins TRBV10-2 and TRBJ2-7, with TRBD2 as a possible D gene (6 bases). Germline V gene data show CDR1 as WSHSY and CDR2 as SAAADI. The CDR3 sequence is 15 residues long. Trimming stripped 3 bases from V and 1 base from J, with 13 bases between. CDR3 in DNA: TGCGCCAGCAGTGACCTGACTAGAGGTTCCTACGAGCAGTACTTC. Encoded protein: CASSDLTRGSYEQYF.

The V call is TRBV30, the J call TRBJ1-1; the D is unclear. V lost 2 bases, J lost 0 bases, and 7 bases lay in between. This CDR3 has 13 residues. Germline loops: CDR1 GTSNPN, CDR2 SVGIG (reference sequence). CDR3 region: CAWSFTLNTEAFF. The CDR3 DNA sequence: TGTGCCTGGAGTTTTACACTGAACACTGAAGCTTTCTTT.

This sequence joins TRBV19 and TRBJ1-2; 10 bases match TRBD1. The CDR3 spans 17 residues. The V gene's germline CDR1 is LNHDA and CDR2 SQIVND (reference sequence). V dropped 3 bases and J dropped 0; count of bases not matched to a gene: 7. The CDR3 DNA sequence: TGTGCCAGTAGTATCGGGACAGGGGTTCGAGCTAACTATGGCTACACCTTC. Its translation is CASSIGTGVRANYGYTF.

V is TRBV7-9 and J is TRBJ2-3, with 11 nucleotides matching TRBD2. Germline CDR1 SEHNR, CDR2 FQNEAQ (reference sequence). V trimming: 3 bases; J trimming: 6 bases; junction bases outside the gene matches: 8. The CDR3 loop spans 16 amino acids. This CDR3 is CASSFLLAGGQDTQYF. In DNA form, the CDR3 reads TGTGCCAGCAGCTTCCTCCTAGCGGGAGGTCAGGATACGCAGTATTTT.

The chain's CDR3 is CASSYPTSGTANTGELFF. The CDR3 DNA reads as TGTGCCAGCAGTTACCCGACTAGCGGGACTGCGAACACCGGGGAGCTGTTTTTT. V is TRBV28 and J is TRBJ2-2; 11 bases match TRBD2. The junction had 7 bases not matched to a gene; V was cut back by 4 bases and J by 0 bases. CDR1 is MDHEN and CDR2 is SYDVKM in the germline V gene. CDR3 length: 18 residues. Full variable domain (outside the CDR3, taken from reference TRBV28 and TRBJ2-2): DVKVTQSSRYLVKRTGEKVFLECVQDMDHENMFWYRQDPGLGLRLIYFSYDVKMKEKGDIPEGYSVSREKKERFSLILESASTNQTSMYLCASSYPTSGTANTGELFFGEGSRLTVL.

V gene TRBV7-6 combines with J gene TRBJ2-7; 12 bases align to TRBD2. CDR3 size: 16 residues. The germline V gene encodes CDR1 SGHVS and CDR2 FNYEAQ. The junction had 2 bases not matched to a gene; V was cut back by 0 bases and J by 2 bases. CDR3 region: CASSLASSGRAYEQYF. The CDR3, as DNA: TGTGCCAGCAGCTTAGCATCTAGCGGGAGGGCCTACGAGCAGTACTTC.

This chain uses TRBV7-9 with TRBJ2-5, with 10 bases identical to TRBD1. The DNA end favors TRBJ2-7, so the J call may be wrong. The germline gives CDR1 SEHNR, CDR2 FQNEAQ (reference sequence). This CDR3 comprises 12 residues. CDR3 amino acids: CAGGQGAYEQYF. DNA for the CDR3: TGTGCCGGAGGACAGGGGGCCTACGAGCAGTACTTC.

The chain carries TRBV6-1 and TRBJ1-5, with D perhaps TRBD1 (5 bases). The germline V and J ends were trimmed by 4 bases and 12 bases, with 13 bases remaining between them. The V gene's germline CDR1 is MNHNS and CDR2 SASEGT. The CDR3 extends over 12 amino acids. The CDR3 loop reads CASSVLDMLQHF. The DNA for the CDR3 is TGTGCCAGCAGTGTGTTGGACATGCTCCAGCATTTT.

The table lists this clone with a count of one. V and J are TRBV27 and TRBJ1-2, with 9 bases identical to TRBD1. The J segment lost 2 bases and the V segment lost 5 bases, leaving 6 bases of the junction unmatched. Germline V CDR1 and CDR2: MNHEY, SMNVEV (reference sequence). The CDR3 extends over 15 amino acids. CDR3 region: CASSPRQGENYGYTF. Written as DNA, the CDR3 is TGTGCCAGCAGTCCGCGACAGGGGGAGAACTATGGCTACACCTTC.

The J gene is TRBJ2-6, the V gene TRBV11-3, with TRBD1 as a possible D gene (6 bases). V gave up 4 bases and J gave up 4 bases, with 14 bases separating them. CDR3 length: 16 amino acids. Germline CDR1 is SGHNT and CDR2 is YENEEA. The CDR3 here is CASSSFTGSGANVLTF. In nucleotides, the CDR3 is TGTGCCAGCAGCTCCTTCACAGGGTCGGGGGCCAACGTCCTGACTTTC. Full variable domain (rest looked up from reference TRBV11-3 and TRBJ2-6): EAGVVQSPRYKIIEKKQPVAFWCNPISGHNTLYWYLQNLGQGPELLIRYENEEAVDDSQLPKDRFSAERLKGVDSTLKIQPAELGDSAVYLCASSSFTGSGANVLTFGAGSRLTVL.

V and J are TRBV19 and TRBJ2-3, with 9 bases matching TRBD2. Germline CDR1 is LNHDA and CDR2 is SQIVND (reference sequence). The CDR3 runs 16 residues. V trimming: 3 bases; J trimming: 6 bases; junction bases outside the gene matches: 10. The CDR3 DNA sequence: TGTGCCAGTAGTATTCTAGCGGGGACTCGGGGGGATACGCAGTATTTT. Translation gives CASSILAGTRGDTQYF.

The chain is built from TRBV29-1 and TRBJ2-5; D perhaps matches TRBD2 (6 bases). Trimming cost V 8 bases and J 6 bases, with 22 bases left between them. CDR3 length: 14 residues. The germline V gene encodes CDR1 SQVTM and CDR2 ANQGSEA. CDR3 amino acids: CSISPMRDRKTQYF. The CDR3 DNA is TGCAGCATCTCCCCTATGCGGGATCGGAAGACCCAGTACTTC.

This chain connects TRBV7-9 to TRBJ1-1; D unresolved. Germline CDR1 reads SEHNR; CDR2 reads FQNEAQ (reference sequence). This CDR3 has 11 amino acids. V lost 5 bases and J lost 2, with 3 bases in between. The CDR3 reads CASSQNTEAFF. CDR3 sequence (DNA): TGTGCCAGCAGCCAAAACACTGAAGCTTTCTTT.

This clone was observed once. The chain uses TRBV4-1 and TRBJ2-1; 12 bases line up with TRBD2. The trim removed 4 bases at V and 7 bases at J, leaving 2 bases unmatched. The CDR3 covers 14 residues. The germline gives CDR1 MGHRA, CDR2 YSYEKL. CDR3 in DNA: TGCGCCAGCAGCCCGGGACTAGCGGGTAATGAGCAGTTCTTC. This codes for CASSPGLAGNEQFF.